The rows below give T cell receptor beta chains drawn from one sample of a study of blood T cell repertoires in COVID-19. Clones were read by immunoSEQ multiplex PCR, and TCRdb kept only the in-frame ones, dropping some. The data contain tens of thousands of clones, about four fifths of them singletons. The sequencing input was peripheral blood. The receptors derive from a man aged 60-69 years with acute or convalescent COVID-19. Both conserved end residues are part of each CDR3. A D gene is named only where the DNA matches it firmly. Part of the rows lack a size; the others show once, few, many or a class for expanded clones.

clone_size,j_call,v_call,d_call,cdr3_aa,cdr3_nt
-,TRBJ1-5,TRBV18,-,CASSPGRDQQPQHF,TGTGCCAGCTCACCCGGCAGGGATCAGCAGCCCCAGCATTTT
-,TRBJ2-1,TRBV25-1,TRBD2,CASAGAGGYNEQFF,TGTGCCAGCGCGGGAGCGGGAGGGTACAATGAGCAGTTCTTC
-,TRBJ1-2,TRBV5-1,TRBD1,CASSLALTGGDDYTF,TGCGCCAGCAGCTTAGCACTAACAGGGGGCGATGACTACACCTTC
once,TRBJ2-7,TRBV7-2,-,CASSRTGRLSYEQYF,TGTGCCAGCAGCCGGACGGGGAGACTTTCCTACGAGCAGTACTTC
-,TRBJ1-5,TRBV19,-,CASTGEFGQPQHF,TGTGCCAGTACCGGTGAATTCGGTCAGCCCCAGCATTTT
once,TRBJ1-6,TRBV4-3,-,CASSPSRGHYNSPLHF,TGCGCCAGCAGCCCCAGCCGGGGTCACTATAATTCACCCCTCCACTTT
-,TRBJ2-1,TRBV5-1,TRBD1,CASSSRQGSNEQFF,TGCGCCAGCAGCTCACGACAGGGTAGCAATGAGCAGTTCTTC
-,TRBJ1-1,TRBV24-1,-,CATSDVIGGANTEAFF,TGTGCCACCAGTGACGTGATCGGGGGAGCGAACACTGAAGCTTTCTTT
few,TRBJ1-5,TRBV10-3,TRBD1,CAISRDSQLNQPQHF,TGTGCCATCAGTCGGGACAGCCAGCTTAATCAGCCCCAGCATTTT
-,TRBJ2-3,TRBV9,-,CASSVRGSTDTQYF,TGTGCCAGCAGCGTACGGGGAAGTACAGATACGCAGTATTTT
once,TRBJ2-3,TRBV24-1,-,CATSGGERSTDTQYF,TGTGCCACCAGTGGCGGGGAAAGAAGCACAGATACGCAGTATTTT
-,TRBJ2-3,TRBV15,-,CATSNRRRGGDTQYF,TGTGCCACCAGCAATCGAAGAAGGGGAGGAGATACGCAGTATTTT
few,TRBJ2-7,TRBV19,-,CASKRQGIDEQYF,TGTGCCAGTAAACGTCAGGGGATTGACGAGCAGTACTTC
-,TRBJ2-5,TRBV9,TRBD2,CASSGTSGGARETQYF,TGTGCCAGCAGCGGCACTAGCGGGGGGGCCCGAGAGACCCAGTACTTC
once,TRBJ2-1,TRBV11-3,TRBD2,CASSSSGSESYNEQFF,TGTGCCAGCAGCTCTAGCGGGAGTGAGTCCTACAATGAGCAGTTCTTC
-,TRBJ2-5,TRBV6-2/TRBV6-3,TRBD2,CASSSGGGEETQYF,TGTGCCAGCAGTTCAGGCGGGGGGGAAGAGACCCAGTACTTC
-,TRBJ2-3,TRBV7-2,TRBD2,CASSLDEWRGGMDTQYF,TGTGCCAGCAGCTTAGATGAATGGCGGGGGGGCATGGATACGCAGTATTTT
-,TRBJ2-7,TRBV19,-,CASSISSRGSFEQYF,TGTGCCAGTAGTATTAGTTCCAGGGGATCGTTTGAGCAGTACTTC
-,TRBJ1-2,TRBV5-4,-,CASSRTSGGGYTF,TGTGCCAGCAGCCGGACTTCTGGCGGGGGCTACACCTTC
-,TRBJ1-4,TRBV7-2,TRBD1,CASSGWDRGLEKLFF,TGTGCCAGCAGCGGGTGGGACAGGGGGCTGGAAAAACTGTTTTTT
-,TRBJ2-2,TRBV3-1/TRBV3-2,TRBD2,CASSPGGWAELFF,TGTGCCAGCAGCCCGGGGGGGTGGGCGGAGCTGTTTTTT
-,TRBJ1-2,TRBV18,TRBD1,CASSTGIYGYTF,TGTGCCAGCTCGACAGGGATCTATGGCTACACCTTC
-,TRBJ2-4,TRBV28,TRBD2,CASSPRGDGPKNIQYF,TGTGCCAGCAGTCCCCGGGGGGACGGGCCCAAAAACATTCAGTACTTC
once,TRBJ1-5,TRBV6-2/TRBV6-3,-,CASSEGVYSNQPQHF,TGTGCCAGCAGCGAGGGGGTCTATAGCAATCAGCCCCAGCATTTT
few,TRBJ2-7,TRBV2,-,CASGYAGDYEQYF,TGTGCCAGCGGGTACGCAGGTGACTACGAGCAGTACTTC
-,TRBJ1-5,TRBV5-1,-,CASSLEGVGNQPQHF,TGCGCCAGCAGCTTGGAGGGGGTCGGGAATCAGCCCCAGCATTTT
-,TRBJ2-2,TRBV5-1,TRBD1,CASSLARGGQGVTGELFF,TGCGCCAGCAGCTTGGCTAGGGGGGGACAGGGAGTCACCGGGGAGCTGTTTTTT
-,TRBJ2-2,TRBV10-1,TRBD2,CASRGGIRPGELFF,TGCGCCAGCAGGGGGGGGATCCGCCCCGGGGAGCTGTTTTTT
-,TRBJ2-4,TRBV4-3,-,CASSQSSGMGNIQYF,TGCGCCAGCAGCCAATCTTCAGGGATGGGAAACATTCAGTACTTC
-,TRBJ1-2,TRBV7-2,-,CASSPRQILGGYTF,TGTGCCAGCAGCCCTCGACAGATTCTAGGGGGCTACACCTTC
-,TRBJ1-2,TRBV5-5,-,CASSLDPGYGYTF,TGTGCCAGCAGCTTGGATCCAGGCTATGGCTACACCTTC
once,TRBJ2-4,TRBV18,-,CASSPPAATKNIQYF,TGTGCCAGCTCACCCCCAGCGGCCACCAAAAACATTCAGTACTTC
-,TRBJ2-1,TRBV14,TRBD1,CASSSRQGSLISYNEQFF,TGTGCCAGCAGCTCCCGACAGGGGTCCCTCATCTCCTACAATGAGCAGTTCTTC
-,TRBJ2-2,TRBV10-3,-,CAISEGLPSYANTGELFF,TGTGCCATCAGTGAGGGTCTCCCGAGTTACGCGAACACCGGGGAGCTGTTTTTT
-,TRBJ1-5,TRBV2,-,CASSDSRNQPQHF,TGTGCCAGCAGTGATTCCAGAAATCAGCCCCAGCATTTT
-,TRBJ2-1,TRBV6-2/TRBV6-3,TRBD2,CASSYSTSGRSSYNEQFF,TGTGCCAGCAGTTACTCGACTAGCGGGAGGAGCTCCTACAATGAGCAGTTCTTC
-,TRBJ2-2,TRBV25-1,-,CASTYSNRDTGELFF,TGTGCCAGCACCTACTCGAACAGGGACACCGGGGAGCTGTTTTTT
-,TRBJ1-2,TRBV28,-,CASSSPGTQNYGYTF,TGTGCCAGCAGTTCCCCAGGGACACAGAACTATGGCTACACCTTC
-,TRBJ1-6,TRBV5-1,-,CASSLGQGSHNSPLHF,TGCGCCAGCAGCTTGGGCCAGGGGAGTCATAATTCACCCCTCCACTTT
-,TRBJ1-1,TRBV6-5,TRBD1,CASSYRGQVITEAFF,TGTGCCAGCAGTTACCGGGGACAGGTTATCACTGAAGCTTTCTTT
-,TRBJ1-4,TRBV11-2,TRBD1,CASSLGQGREKLFF,TGTGCCAGCAGCTTGGGACAGGGAAGGGAAAAACTGTTTTTT
-,TRBJ2-7,TRBV7-2,TRBD1,CASSFILRTGKREQYF,TGTGCCAGCAGCTTCATACTCCGGACAGGGAAAAGAGAGCAGTACTTC
few,TRBJ1-5,TRBV6-5,-,CASSYRQTDQPQHF,TGTGCCAGCAGTTATCGACAGACGGATCAGCCCCAGCATTTT
-,TRBJ1-5,TRBV5-7,TRBD1,CASSRRDRRNQPQHF,TGTGCCAGCAGTCGAAGGGACAGACGCAATCAGCCCCAGCATTTT
-,TRBJ2-3,TRBV29-1,TRBD2,CSVNRRRLAGTDTQYF,TGCAGCGTTAACAGAAGGAGGCTAGCGGGCACAGATACGCAGTATTTT
-,TRBJ2-5,TRBV27,TRBD1,CASSVLDRVGETQYF,TGTGCCAGCAGTGTCCTGGACAGGGTGGGGGAGACCCAGTACTTC